The 2 T cell receptor beta chains listed next were all sequenced from one sample in a study of regulatory T cells in long-lasting Graves disease. Time point defined: persistent/refractory GD, antithyroid drugs over 5 years with positive TRAb. Scientists built the TCR library using RNA that was extracted from PBMCs. Library construction for TCR beta used iRepertoire HTBI primers and Arm-PCR of CDR3 regions. One entry per CDR3 protein results from TCRdb running MiXCR on the multiplex PCR reads. The sample gives 400,000 to 500,000 distinct CDR3 sequences, about 21% of which show up once; around 15% is in the top ten. The sequenced sample was peripheral blood mononuclear cells (PBMCs), obtained when the disease was refractory, from a patient treated with antithyroid drugs. These receptors all stem from a female donor with Graves disease.

The V and J genes are TRBV6-2 or TRBV6-3 and TRBJ1-4; no reliable D call. V was shortened by 4 bases and J by 8 bases, with 14 bases between the two germline ends. Per germline, CDR1 MNHEY and CDR2 SVGEGT. The CDR3 loop spans 14 amino acids. The CDR3 DNA reads TGTGCCAGCAGTTTCCGATCATGGCACGAAAAACTGTTTTTT. This translates into CASSFRSWHEKLFF.

The J gene is TRBJ2-1, the V gene TRBV11-2; D perhaps matches TRBD1 (6 bases). The CDR3 contains 14 residues. The germline V gene has CDR1 SGHAT and CDR2 FQNNGV. V was pared by 3 bases and J by 5 bases, with 11 bases between. The DNA of the CDR3 is TGTGCCAGCAGCTTCGGTGCAGGGGACAATGAGCAGTTCTTC. Residues: CASSFGAGDNEQFF.